A selection of T cell receptor delta chains follows, all from one sample in a study of gamma-delta chains in newborns, infants, children. TCRdb reapplied CATT to the reads. The table includes roughly 5,200 delta-chain clones, about 4.8% detected once. The sample was blood. The receptors come from a child who was a newborn, infant or young child, either healthy, febrile or measles-vaccinated (not recorded which). Both conserved end residues are trimmed from each CDR3.

CDR3 protein: ACDTYWGINPDKLI; J gene: TRDJ1; V gene: TRDV2
CDR3 protein: ACDTLTLTGGSNTDKLI; J gene: TRDJ1; V gene: TRDV2
CDR3 protein: ACDTGTGGPSSWDTRQMF; J gene: TRDJ3; V gene: TRDV2
CDR3 protein: ALLSRGSRTDKLI; J gene: TRDJ1; V gene: TRDV1
CDR3 protein: ACDSVGDTGQSWDTRQMF; J gene: TRDJ3; V gene: TRDV2
CDR3 protein: ACDSTGGPSSWDTRQTF; J gene: TRDJ3; V gene: TRDV2
CDR3 protein: ALGDPYGGYWGILSGKLI; J gene: TRDJ1; V gene: TRDV1
CDR3 protein: ACDTVGGFSWDTRQMF; J gene: TRDJ3; V gene: TRDV2
CDR3 protein: ALGEISYKLI; J gene: TRDJ1; V gene: TRDV1
CDR3 protein: ACDRLGIRGDKLI; J gene: TRDJ1; V gene: TRDV2
CDR3 protein: ACDTVGGYWDTRQMF; J gene: TRDJ3; V gene: TRDV2
CDR3 protein: ACDKVLGDTWDTRQMF; J gene: TRDJ3; V gene: TRDV2
CDR3 protein: ACDKLEDTRDKLI; J gene: TRDJ1; V gene: TRDV2
CDR3 protein: ACDPVPPVLGDTVYTDKLI; J gene: TRDJ1; V gene: TRDV2
CDR3 protein: ACDQPWGIPSESWDTRQMF; J gene: TRDJ3; V gene: TRDV2
CDR3 protein: ACDTVVSGFGDTDKLI; J gene: TRDJ1; V gene: TRDV2
CDR3 protein: ACDDVAGGQYTDKLI; J gene: TRDJ1; V gene: TRDV2
CDR3 protein: ACDTLYGTYTDKLI; J gene: TRDJ1; V gene: TRDV2
CDR3 protein: ACGTLYLLGDKADKLI; J gene: TRDJ1; V gene: TRDV2
CDR3 protein: ARDTVGGITATTDKLI; J gene: TRDJ1; V gene: TRDV2
CDR3 protein: ACDTAGARSWDTRQMF; J gene: TRDJ3; V gene: TRDV2
CDR3 protein: ACDPLLGDTQYTDKLI; J gene: TRDJ1; V gene: TRDV2
CDR3 protein: ACDILLGDTHVITDKLI; J gene: TRDJ1; V gene: TRDV2
CDR3 protein: ACDALLGVDKLI; J gene: TRDJ1; V gene: TRDV2
CDR3 protein: ACDTISSLGDTGSDKLI; J gene: TRDJ1; V gene: TRDV2
CDR3 protein: ACDTLTGGSKYTDKLI; J gene: TRDJ1; V gene: TRDV2
CDR3 protein: ACDTLLGDTALTAQLF; J gene: TRDJ2; V gene: TRDV2
CDR3 protein: ALEEFPSLLGLIGDKLI; J gene: TRDJ1; V gene: TRDV1
CDR3 protein: ACDTLGDTDTDKLI; J gene: TRDJ1; V gene: TRDV2
CDR3 protein: ACDTAGGQSSWDTRQMF; J gene: TRDJ3; V gene: TRDV2
CDR3 protein: ACDSVRGWGIPPTPSDKLI; J gene: TRDJ1; V gene: TRDV2
CDR3 protein: ACDGILPSRKGTGFQTQYTDKLI; J gene: TRDJ1; V gene: TRDV2
CDR3 protein: ACDTVGGGALTAQLF; J gene: TRDJ2; V gene: TRDV2
CDR3 protein: ACDTWGIQSSWDTRQMF; J gene: TRDJ3; V gene: TRDV2
CDR3 protein: ACDKWAVADKLI; J gene: TRDJ1; V gene: TRDV2
CDR3 protein: ACDTLGDLTAQLF; J gene: TRDJ2; V gene: TRDV2
CDR3 protein: ACDPVGPPREYTDKLI; J gene: TRDJ1; V gene: TRDV2
CDR3 protein: ACDTVPTGGYGVDTDKLI; J gene: TRDJ1; V gene: TRDV2
CDR3 protein: ACDTVGGVRNSWDTRQMF; J gene: TRDJ3; V gene: TRDV2
CDR3 protein: ACDPIGRWGQLSYTDKLI; J gene: TRDJ1; V gene: TRDV2
CDR3 protein: ACDTVSSWDTRQMF; J gene: TRDJ3; V gene: TRDV2
CDR3 protein: ACDTGGSGYGSWDTRQMF; J gene: TRDJ3; V gene: TRDV2
CDR3 protein: ACDTAGGVPWDTRQMF; J gene: TRDJ3; V gene: TRDV2
CDR3 protein: ACGILGDTLTAQLF; J gene: TRDJ2; V gene: TRDV2
CDR3 protein: ACVPVLGIPDADKLI; J gene: TRDJ1; V gene: TRDV2
CDR3 protein: ACDTLGGLTAQLF; J gene: TRDJ2; V gene: TRDV2
CDR3 protein: ACDTIASWGTALTDKLI; J gene: TRDJ1; V gene: TRDV2
CDR3 protein: ACDTPGGYPYSWDTRQMF; J gene: TRDJ3; V gene: TRDV2
CDR3 protein: ALGEPRPSTWGIKLI; J gene: TRDJ1; V gene: TRDV1
CDR3 protein: ACDTLGERGDKLI; J gene: TRDJ1; V gene: TRDV2
CDR3 protein: ALGDFRPVTDKLI; J gene: TRDJ1; V gene: TRDV1
CDR3 protein: ACDTVQGYAYTDKLI; J gene: TRDJ1; V gene: TRDV2
CDR3 protein: ACDYVLGDRQSDKLI; J gene: TRDJ1; V gene: TRDV2
CDR3 protein: ACDSLTIRGPTYTDKLI; J gene: TRDJ1; V gene: TRDV2
CDR3 protein: ACDTAVGDTTWDTRQMF; J gene: TRDJ3; V gene: TRDV2
CDR3 protein: ALGERCCTRTGGYRHTDKLI; J gene: TRDJ1; V gene: TRDV1